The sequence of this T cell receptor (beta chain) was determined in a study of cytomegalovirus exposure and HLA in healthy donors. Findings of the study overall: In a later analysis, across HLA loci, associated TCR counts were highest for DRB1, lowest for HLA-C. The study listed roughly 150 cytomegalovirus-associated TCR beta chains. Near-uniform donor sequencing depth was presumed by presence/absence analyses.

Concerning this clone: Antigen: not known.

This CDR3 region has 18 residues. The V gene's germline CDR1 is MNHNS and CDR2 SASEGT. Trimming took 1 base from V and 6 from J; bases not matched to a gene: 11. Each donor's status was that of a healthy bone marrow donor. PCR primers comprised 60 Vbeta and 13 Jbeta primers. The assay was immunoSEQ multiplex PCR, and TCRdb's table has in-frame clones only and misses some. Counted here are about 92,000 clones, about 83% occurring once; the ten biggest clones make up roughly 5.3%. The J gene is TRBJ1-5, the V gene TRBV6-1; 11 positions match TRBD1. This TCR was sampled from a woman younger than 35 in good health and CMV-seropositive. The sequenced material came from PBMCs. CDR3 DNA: TGTGCCAGCAGTGAAGAATGGAGCGGACAGGGGGCGTTTCAGCCCCAGCATTTT. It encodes CASSEEWSGQGAFQPQHF.